The TCR beta chain under discussion was sequenced for a study of blood T cell repertoires in COVID-19. Study background: The United States, Italy and Spain supplied acute and convalescent COVID-19 samples.

Study members were between about 18 and 89 years old and lived in 24 US regions. Original analysis: Amplification with reference gene primers provided the estimates of nucleated cell counts. Generated by immunoSEQ multiplex PCR, the TCRdb table keeps only in-frame clones and is missing some. Clonal size and the V and J genes are those of that table, whereas D and trimming came from the DNA. The top ten hold 3% to 3.5% of the sample, which has about 160,000 clones, under 90% seen once. The germline V gene has CDR1 MGHRA and CDR2 YSYEKL. CDR3 length: 15 amino acids. Trimming shortened V by 0 bases and J by 12 bases, and 21 bases separated the two germline ends.

The sequenced sample consisted of PBMCs or T cells enriched from blood (not recorded which). The clonotype originates from a woman aged 60 to 75 who had recovered from COVID-19. The V and J genes are TRBV4-1 and TRBJ2-7; perhaps TRBD2 as D (7 bases). The CDR3 sequence: CASSQEEGGSSVLYF. The CDR3 DNA sequence: TGCGCCAGCAGCCAAGAGGAGGGGGGGTCCTCAGTACTGTACTTC.